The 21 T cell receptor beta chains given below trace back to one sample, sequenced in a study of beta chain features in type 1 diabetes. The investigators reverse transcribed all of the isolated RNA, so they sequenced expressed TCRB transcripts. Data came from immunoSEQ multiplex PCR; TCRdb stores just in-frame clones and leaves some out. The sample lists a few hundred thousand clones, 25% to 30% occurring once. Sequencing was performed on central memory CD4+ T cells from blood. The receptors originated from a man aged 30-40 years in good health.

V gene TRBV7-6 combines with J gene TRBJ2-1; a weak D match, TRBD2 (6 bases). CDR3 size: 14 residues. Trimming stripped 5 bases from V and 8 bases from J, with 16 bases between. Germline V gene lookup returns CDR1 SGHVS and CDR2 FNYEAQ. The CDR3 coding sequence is TGTGCCAGCAGCCCTATGACTAGTCCCGATGAGCAGTTCTTC. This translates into CASSPMTSPDEQFF.

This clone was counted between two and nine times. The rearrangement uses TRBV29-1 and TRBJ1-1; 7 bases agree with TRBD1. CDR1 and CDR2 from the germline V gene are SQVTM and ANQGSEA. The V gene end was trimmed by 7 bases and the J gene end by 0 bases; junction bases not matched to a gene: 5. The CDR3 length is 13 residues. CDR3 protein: CSGTTGVNTEAFF. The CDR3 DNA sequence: TGCAGCGGGACCACAGGGGTGAACACTGAAGCTTTCTTT. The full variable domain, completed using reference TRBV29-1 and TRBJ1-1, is SAVISQKPSRDICQRGTSLTIQCQVDSQVTMMFWYRQQPGQSLTLIATANQGSEATYESGFVIDKFPISRPNLTFSTLTVSNMSPEDSSIYLCSGTTGVNTEAFFGQGTRLTVV.

The CDR3: CASSPDGQIGYTF. CDR3 nucleotides: TGTGCCAGCTCACCCGACGGACAGATTGGCTACACCTTC. The rearrangement joins TRBV18 to TRBJ1-2, with TRBD1 as a possible D gene (6 bases). V gave up 3 bases and J gave up 7 bases, with 12 bases separating them. From germline, CDR1 is KGHSH and CDR2 LQKENI. This CDR3 is 13 amino acids long.

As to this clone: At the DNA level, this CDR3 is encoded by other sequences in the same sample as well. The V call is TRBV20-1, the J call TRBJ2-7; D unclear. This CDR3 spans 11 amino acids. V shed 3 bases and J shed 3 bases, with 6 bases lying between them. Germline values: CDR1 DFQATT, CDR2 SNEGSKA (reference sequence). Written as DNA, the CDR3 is TGCAGTGCTAGCGATCACTACGAGCAGTACTTC. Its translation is CSASDHYEQYF.

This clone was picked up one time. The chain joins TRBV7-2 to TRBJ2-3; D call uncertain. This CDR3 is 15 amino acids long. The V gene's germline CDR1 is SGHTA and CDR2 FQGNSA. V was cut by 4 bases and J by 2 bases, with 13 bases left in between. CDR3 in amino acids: CASSSGGLPTDTQYF. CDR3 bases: TGTGCCAGCAGCTCCGGCGGATTGCCCACAGATACGCAGTATTTT.

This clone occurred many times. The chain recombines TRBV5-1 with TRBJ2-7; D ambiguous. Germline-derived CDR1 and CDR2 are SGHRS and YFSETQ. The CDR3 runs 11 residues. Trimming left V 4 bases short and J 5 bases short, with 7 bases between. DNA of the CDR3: TGCGCCAGCAGCGAACACGACGAGCAGTACTTC. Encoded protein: CASSEHDEQYF.

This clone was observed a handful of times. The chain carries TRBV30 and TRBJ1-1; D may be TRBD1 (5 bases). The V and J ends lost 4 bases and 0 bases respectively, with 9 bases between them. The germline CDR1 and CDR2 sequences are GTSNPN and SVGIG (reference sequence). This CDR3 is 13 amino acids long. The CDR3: CAWTGTVNTEAFF. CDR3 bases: TGTGCCTGGACCGGGACGGTGAACACTGAAGCTTTCTTT.

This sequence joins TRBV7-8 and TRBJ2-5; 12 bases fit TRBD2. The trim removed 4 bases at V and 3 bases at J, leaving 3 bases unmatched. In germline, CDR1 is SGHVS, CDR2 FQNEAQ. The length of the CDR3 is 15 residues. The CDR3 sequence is CASSSRTSGKETQYF. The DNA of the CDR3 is TGTGCCAGCAGCTCAAGGACTAGCGGGAAAGAGACCCAGTACTTC. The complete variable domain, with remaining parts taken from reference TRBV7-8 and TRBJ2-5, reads GAGVSQSPRYKVAKRGQDVALRCDPISGHVSLFWYQQALGQGPEFLTYFQNEAQLDKSGLPSDRFFAERPEGSVSTLKIQRTQQEDSAVYLCASSSRTSGKETQYFGPGTRLLVL.

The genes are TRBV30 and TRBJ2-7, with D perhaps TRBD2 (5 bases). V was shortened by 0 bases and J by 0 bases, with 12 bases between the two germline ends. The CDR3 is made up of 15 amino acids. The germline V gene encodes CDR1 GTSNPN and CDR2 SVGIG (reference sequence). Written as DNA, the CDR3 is TGTGCCTGGAGTGTGAAAAGCGGCGGCTCCTACGAGCAGTACTTC. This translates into CAWSVKSGGSYEQYF.

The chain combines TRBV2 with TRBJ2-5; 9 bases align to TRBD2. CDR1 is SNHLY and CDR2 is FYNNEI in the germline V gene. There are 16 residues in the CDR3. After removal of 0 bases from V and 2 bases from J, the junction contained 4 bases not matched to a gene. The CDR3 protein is CASSEAGLAGQETQYF. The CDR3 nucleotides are TGTGCCAGCAGTGAAGCTGGGCTAGCGGGGCAAGAGACCCAGTACTTC.

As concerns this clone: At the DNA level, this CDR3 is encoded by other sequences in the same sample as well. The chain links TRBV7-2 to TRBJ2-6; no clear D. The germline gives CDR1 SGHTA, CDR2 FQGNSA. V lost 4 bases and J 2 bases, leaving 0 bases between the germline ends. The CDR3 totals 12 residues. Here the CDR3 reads CASSSGANVLTF. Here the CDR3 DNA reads TGTGCCAGCAGCTCTGGGGCCAACGTCCTGACTTTC.

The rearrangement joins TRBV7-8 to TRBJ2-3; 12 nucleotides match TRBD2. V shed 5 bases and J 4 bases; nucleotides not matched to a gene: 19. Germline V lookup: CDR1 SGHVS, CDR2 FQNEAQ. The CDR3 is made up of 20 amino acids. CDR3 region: CASSPHPRTSGVAGPDTQYF. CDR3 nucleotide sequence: TGTGCCAGCAGCCCGCATCCGCGGACTAGCGGGGTCGCGGGGCCAGATACGCAGTATTTT.

The CDR3 DNA sequence: TGTGCCAGCAGCTTAAAGGGGGCAACACGAGGAACTAGCACAGATACGCAGTATTTT. This sequence encodes CASSLKGATRGTSTDTQYF. J is TRBJ2-3 and V is TRBV13; TRBD1 matches at 7 bases. The CDR3 is 19 amino acids. V trimming: 2 bases; J trimming: 0 bases; junction bases outside the gene matches: 14. Per germline, CDR1 PRHDT and CDR2 FYEKMQ (reference sequence).

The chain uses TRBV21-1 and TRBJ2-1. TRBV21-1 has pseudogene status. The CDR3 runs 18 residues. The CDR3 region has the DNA TGTGCCAGCAGCATCGGCCTCCCGTCAGGGAGCTCCTACAATGAGCAGTTCTTC. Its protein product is CASSIGLPSGSSYNEQFF.

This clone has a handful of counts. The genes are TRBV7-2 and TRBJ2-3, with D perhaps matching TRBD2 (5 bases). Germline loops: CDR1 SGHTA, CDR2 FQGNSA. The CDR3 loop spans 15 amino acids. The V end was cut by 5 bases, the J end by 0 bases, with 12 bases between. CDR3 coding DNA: TGTGCCAGCAGCGAGAGCGGAACTAGCACAGATACGCAGTATTTT. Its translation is CASSESGTSTDTQYF.

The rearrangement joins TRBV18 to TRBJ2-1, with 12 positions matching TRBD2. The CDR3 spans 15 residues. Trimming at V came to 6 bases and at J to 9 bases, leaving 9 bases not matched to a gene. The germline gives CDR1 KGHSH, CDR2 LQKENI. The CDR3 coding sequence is TGTGCCAGCTCCGAACTAGCGGGAGGCGCCAGTGAGCAGTTCTTC. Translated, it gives CASSELAGGASEQFF.

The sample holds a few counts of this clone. The DNA for the CDR3 is TGTGCCAGCAGTTACTCGGGGGTGAACACTGAAGCTTTCTTT. Its protein is CASSYSGVNTEAFF. The chain links TRBV6-5 to TRBJ1-1, with a possible D match to TRBD1 (5 bases). The CDR3 contains 14 residues. CDR1 MNHEY and CDR2 SVGAGI come from the germline V gene. The V end lost 0 bases, the J end lost 0 bases, and 5 bases lay between the germline ends.

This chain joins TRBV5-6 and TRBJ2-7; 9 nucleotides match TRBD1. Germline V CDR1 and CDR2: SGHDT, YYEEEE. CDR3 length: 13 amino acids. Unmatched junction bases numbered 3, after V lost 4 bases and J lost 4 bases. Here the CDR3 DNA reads TGTGCCAGCAGCAAGGACAGGGGTTACGAGCAGTACTTC. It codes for CASSKDRGYEQYF.

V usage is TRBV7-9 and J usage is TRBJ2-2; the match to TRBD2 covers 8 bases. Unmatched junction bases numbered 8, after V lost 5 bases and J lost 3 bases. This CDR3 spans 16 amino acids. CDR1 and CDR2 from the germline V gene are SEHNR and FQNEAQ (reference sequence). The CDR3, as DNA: TGTGCCAGCAGCGAACCCAGCGGGGGAGACACCGGGGAGCTGTTTTTT. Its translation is CASSEPSGGDTGELFF.

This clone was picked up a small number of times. The CDR3 spells CASSSASMARIQETQYF. The CDR3, as DNA: TGTGCCAGCAGCTCGGCCTCTATGGCCCGTATCCAAGAGACCCAGTACTTC. The rearrangement links TRBV5-4 to TRBJ2-5; D unresolved. V lost 3 bases and J lost 1, with 19 bases in between. Per germline, CDR1 SGHNT and CDR2 YYREEE (reference sequence). The CDR3 has 17 amino acids.

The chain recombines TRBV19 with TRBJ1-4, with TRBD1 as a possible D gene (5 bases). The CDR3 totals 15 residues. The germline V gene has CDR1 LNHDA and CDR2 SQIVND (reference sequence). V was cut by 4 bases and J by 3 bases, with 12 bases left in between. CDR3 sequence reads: CASSKQETANEKLFF. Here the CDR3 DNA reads TGTGCCAGTAGTAAACAGGAGACGGCTAATGAAAAACTGTTTTTT.